What follows are 29 T cell receptor beta chains derived from one specimen sequenced in a study of blood T cell repertoires in COVID-19. Measured with immunoSEQ multiplex PCR; TCRdb has only the in-frame clones, and not every one. The table includes about 490,000 clones, around 85% detected once. Sequenced sample: peripheral blood. These TCRs come from a human donor in a cohort sampled during active COVID-19.

V gene TRBV6-1 combines with J gene TRBJ1-4, with 7 nucleotides matching TRBD1. Germline V gene lookup returns CDR1 MNHNS and CDR2 SASEGT. The V and J ends lost 3 bases and 8 bases, in that order; junction bases with no gene match: 15. The CDR3 length is 17 residues. Here the CDR3 DNA reads TGTGCCAGCAGTGACCCGGGACAACCAGGGGGGAGGGAAAAACTGTTTTTT. Protein sequence: CASSDPGQPGGREKLFF.

This chain joins TRBV7-4 and TRBJ2-1; tentative D call: TRBD1 (5 bases). There are 14 residues in the CDR3. V lost 5 bases, J lost 4 bases, and 12 bases lay in between. The germline V gene encodes CDR1 SGHVT and CDR2 SQSDAQ. CDR3 sequence reads: CASSHKGEYNEQFF. CDR3 sequence (DNA): TGTGCCAGCAGCCACAAAGGGGAATACAATGAGCAGTTCTTC.

J is TRBJ1-4 and V is TRBV30; 7 bases are shared with TRBD1. This CDR3 has 12 amino acids. J lost 8 bases, V lost 5 bases, and 5 bases had no gene match. CDR1 is GTSNPN, CDR2 SVGIG, per germline (reference sequence). In DNA form, the CDR3 reads TGTGCCTGGGGCTCAGGGGGGGAAAAACTGTTTTTT. Its protein is CAWGSGGEKLFF.

The chain carries TRBV7-9 and TRBJ1-3; 12 nucleotides match TRBD1. Germline CDR1 and CDR2: SEHNR and FQNEAQ (reference sequence). The CDR3 contains 16 residues. V trimming: 3 bases; J trimming: 4 bases; junction bases outside the gene matches: 4. The CDR3 coding sequence is TGTGCCAGCAGCTTGGGACAGGGGGCGCGCGGAAACACCATATATTTT. Translated: CASSLGQGARGNTIYF.

J is TRBJ2-2 and V is TRBV5-1; possibly TRBD1 for D (5 bases). V was shortened by 2 bases and J by 4 bases, with 15 bases between the two germline ends. Germline-derived CDR1 and CDR2 are SGHRS and YFSETQ. The CDR3 is 16 residues long. In DNA, the CDR3 is TGCGCCAGCAGCTTCCGAACAGGCCGCGTCACCGGGGAGCTGTTTTTT. This codes for CASSFRTGRVTGELFF.

The V gene is TRBV7-2, the J gene TRBJ1-1, with 7 nucleotides matching TRBD1. This CDR3 contains 15 residues. Unmatched junction bases numbered 7, after V lost 3 bases and J lost 3 bases. The germline CDR1 and CDR2 sequences are SGHTA and FQGNSA. The CDR3 DNA is TGTGCCAGCAGCTTCTTGAACAGGGGTCACACTGAAGCTTTCTTT. Translating gives CASSFLNRGHTEAFF.

This chain connects TRBV5-6 to TRBJ1-1; D remains ambiguous. Trimming cost V 4 bases and J 5 bases, with 12 bases left between them. This CDR3 has 13 amino acids. CDR1 is SGHDT, CDR2 YYEEEE, per germline. CDR3: CASSPSTGTEAFF. The DNA of the CDR3 is TGTGCCAGCAGCCCTAGTACCGGGACTGAAGCTTTCTTT.

The chain carries TRBV2 and TRBJ1-5, with 9 bases fitting TRBD1. The CDR3 has 15 amino acids. The J segment lost 3 bases and the V segment lost 8 bases, leaving 8 bases of the junction unmatched. The germline CDR1 and CDR2 sequences are SNHLY and FYNNEI. Here the CDR3 reads CASGGQGWDNQPQHF. CDR3 DNA: TGTGCCAGCGGGGGACAGGGTTGGGACAATCAGCCCCAGCATTTT. The whole variable domain, filled in from reference TRBV2 and TRBJ1-5, reads EPEVTQTPSHQVTQMGQEVILRCVPISNHLYFYWYRQILGQKVEFLVSFYNNEISEKSEIFDDQFSVERPDGSNFTLKIRSTKLEDSAMYFCASGGQGWDNQPQHFGDGTRLSIL.

The CDR3 sequence: CASSFGSGGQYF. In nucleotides, the CDR3 is TGTGCCAGCAGCTTCGGGAGTGGGGGCCAGTACTTC. V is TRBV5-6 and J is TRBJ2-5; tentative D call: TRBD2 (6 bases). Trimming removed 2 bases at V and 10 bases at J, with 12 bases between. CDR1 and CDR2 (germline): SGHDT, YYEEEE. There are 12 residues in the CDR3. Variable domain in full (rest from reference TRBV5-6 and TRBJ2-5): DAGVTQSPTHLIKTRGQQVTLRCSPKSGHDTVSWYQQALGQGPQFIFQYYEEEERQRGNFPDRFSGHQFPNYSSELNVNALLLGDSALYLCASSFGSGGQYFGPGTRLLVL.

CDR3 in amino acids: CASSAGLVGREQFF. Here the CDR3 DNA reads TGTGCCAGCAGCGCAGGACTAGTGGGGAGGGAACAGTTCTTC. The chain links TRBV5-5 to TRBJ2-1; 7 nucleotides line up with TRBD2. Germline trimming cut 4 bases from V and 13 bases from J; bases unmatched to any gene: 14. CDR1 and CDR2 (germline): SGHKS, YYEKEE (reference sequence). The CDR3 is made up of 14 amino acids.

V gene TRBV7-9 combines with J gene TRBJ1-2; perhaps TRBD1 as D (5 bases). The V end was cut by 4 bases, the J end by 4 bases, with 13 bases between. The CDR3 is 14 amino acids. Germline V gene lookup returns CDR1 SEHNR and CDR2 FQNEAQ (reference sequence). CDR3 loop: CASSSNTGSYGYTF. The CDR3 region has the DNA TGTGCCAGCAGCTCTAACACAGGTAGCTATGGCTACACCTTC.

V is TRBV5-1 and J is TRBJ1-3, with 7 bases identical to TRBD1. V lost 4 bases and J lost 1; bases outside the gene matches: 14. The CDR3 contains 18 residues. Germline CDR1 and CDR2: SGHRS and YFSETQ. The CDR3 DNA reads TGCGCCAGCAGCCTTAATTTAGCGACAGGGTCGTCTGGAAACACCATATATTTT. Translation: CASSLNLATGSSGNTIYF.

The chain recombines TRBV28 with TRBJ2-7, with a tentative D call TRBD1 (6 bases). Germline assignment: CDR1 MDHEN and CDR2 SYDVKM. The CDR3 totals 15 residues. V was trimmed by 8 bases and J by 0 bases, leaving 17 bases between them. The CDR3 is CASLVGTSGSYEQYF. CDR3 DNA: TGTGCCAGCCTCGTCGGGACATCGGGCTCCTACGAGCAGTACTTC. Variable domain in full (rest from reference TRBV28 and TRBJ2-7): DVKVTQSSRYLVKRTGEKVFLECVQDMDHENMFWYRQDPGLGLRLIYFSYDVKMKEKGDIPEGYSVSREKKERFSLILESASTNQTSMYLCASLVGTSGSYEQYFGPGTRLTVT.

Only a few counts were recorded for this clone. V is TRBV6-1 and J is TRBJ1-2; D perhaps matches TRBD1 (6 bases). Trimming took 2 bases from V and 8 from J, leaving 12 bases between them. The germline V gene encodes CDR1 MNHNS and CDR2 SASEGT. The CDR3 runs to 13 residues. In nucleotides, the CDR3 is TGTGCCAGCAGTGAATGGACAGCTGGAGGCTACACCTTC. Translated: CASSEWTAGGYTF.

This sequence joins TRBV3-1 (or the pseudogene TRBV3-2) and TRBJ2-3, with 8 positions matching TRBD1. The junction had 11 bases not matched to a gene; V was cut back by 1 base and J by 2 bases. The CDR3 sequence is 18 residues long. Germline V gives CDR1 LGHDT, CDR2 YNNKEL (reference sequence). CDR3 DNA sequence: TGTGCCAGCAGCCAAGTGAAACAGGACAGGGCTTCCACAGATACGCAGTATTTT. Translating gives CASSQVKQDRASTDTQYF.

This clone showed up just once. The rearrangement links TRBV30 to TRBJ2-3, with D unresolved. Trimming took off 2 bases at V and 2 bases at J, with 14 bases between the two ends. From germline, CDR1 is GTSNPN and CDR2 SVGIG (reference sequence). The CDR3 totals 15 residues. The CDR3 here is CAWSTAVATTDTQYF. In DNA form, the CDR3 reads TGTGCCTGGAGTACTGCGGTAGCCACCACAGATACGCAGTATTTT.

The chain uses TRBV5-6 and TRBJ2-2; D is ambiguous. From germline, CDR1 is SGHDT and CDR2 YYEEEE. Trimming cost V 2 bases and J 1 base, with 6 bases left between them. The CDR3 spans 14 residues. The CDR3 is CASSLYWNTGELFF. The CDR3 DNA is TGTGCCAGCAGCTTATACTGGAACACCGGGGAGCTGTTTTTT.

The CDR3 nucleotides read TGTGCCAGCTCACCACTCCGGGAGGGCCTCGGCAATGAGCAGTTCTTC. Translated, it gives CASSPLREGLGNEQFF. This sequence joins TRBV18 and TRBJ2-1; 8 bases align to TRBD2. Unmatched junction bases numbered 8, after V lost 1 base and J lost 6 bases. The CDR3 is 16 residues long. The germline V gene has CDR1 KGHSH and CDR2 LQKENI.

The chain uses TRBV4-3 and TRBJ2-7; TRBD1 matches at 7 bases. V was clipped by 0 bases and J by 1 base; unmatched bases: 9. The CDR3 contains 17 residues. Looked up from germline, CDR1 is LGHNA and CDR2 is YSLEER. CDR3 nucleotide sequence: TGCGCCAGCAGCCAAGATTTAAGGGGGCGGGTTTCCTACGAGCAGTACTTC. This sequence encodes CASSQDLRGRVSYEQYF.

The sample holds one count of this clone. V gene TRBV28 combines with J gene TRBJ2-5; D may be TRBD1 (6 bases). The germline V gene encodes CDR1 MDHEN and CDR2 SYDVKM. Trimming left V 5 bases short and J 5 bases short, with 18 bases between. This CDR3 comprises 15 residues. CDR3 nucleotide sequence: TGTGCCAGCAGTCCCCCGGGTGGGGGCCGGGAGACCCAGTACTTC. Translated: CASSPPGGGRETQYF.

The chain joins TRBV11-2 to TRBJ2-5; D may be TRBD2 (7 bases). The CDR3 is made up of 16 amino acids. Germline lookup yields CDR1 SGHAT and CDR2 FQNNGV. Deletions cut 0 bases from V and 5 bases from J, with 16 bases between. The CDR3 sequence is CASSLDSGGGPETQYF. DNA of the CDR3: TGTGCCAGCAGCTTAGATAGTGGGGGGGGCCCGGAGACCCAGTACTTC. Variable domain in full (rest from reference TRBV11-2 and TRBJ2-5): EAGVAQSPRYKIIEKRQSVAFWCNPISGHATLYWYQQILGQGPKLLIQFQNNGVVDDSQLPKDRFSAERLKGVDSTLKIQPAKLEDSAVYLCASSLDSGGGPETQYFGPGTRLLVL.

The rearrangement links TRBV7-2 to TRBJ2-5; D ambiguous. The CDR3 length is 14 residues. V lost 1 base and J lost 5, with 11 bases in between. The germline V gene encodes CDR1 SGHTA and CDR2 FQGNSA. The CDR3 coding sequence is TGTGCCAGCAGCTTAGTCCGCAGTGTTGAGACCCAGTACTTC. Translation: CASSLVRSVETQYF. Filled out from reference TRBV7-2 and TRBJ2-5, the complete variable domain reads GAGVSQSPSNKVTEKGKDVELRCDPISGHTALYWYRQSLGQGLEFLIYFQGNSAPDKSGLPSDRFSAERTGGSVSTLTIQRTQQEDSAVYLCASSLVRSVETQYFGPGTRLLVL.

The chain is built from TRBV27 and TRBJ2-5; D remains unclear. There are 14 residues in the CDR3. With 4 bases removed from V and 7 bases from J, the gap between germline ends came to 16 bases. Germline assignment: CDR1 MNHEY and CDR2 SMNVEV (reference sequence). CDR3 nucleotides: TGTGCCAGCAGTTCCTCATCCTCCACGCGGACCCAGTACTTC. Translating gives CASSSSSSTRTQYF.

This chain links TRBV29-1 with TRBJ2-7, with D tentatively TRBD1 (6 bases). CDR1 and CDR2 from the germline V gene are SQVTM and ANQGSEA. V dropped 5 bases and J dropped 3 bases, with 8 bases sitting between them. The CDR3 has 11 amino acids. CDR3 in DNA: TGCAGCGTTAAACAGGGCTACGAGCAGTACTTC. Translation gives CSVKQGYEQYF.

The chain employs TRBV18 and TRBJ1-1; D remains ambiguous. Per germline, CDR1 KGHSH and CDR2 LQKENI. V lost 0 bases and J 6 bases, leaving 8 bases between the germline ends. The CDR3 is 13 residues long. The CDR3 sequence is CASSPPGRAEAFF. In nucleotides, the CDR3 is TGTGCCAGCTCACCACCCGGGAGGGCTGAAGCTTTCTTT.

V gene TRBV10-3 combines with J gene TRBJ2-7, with TRBD2 matching 12 bases. The CDR3 has 15 residues. The germline V gene has CDR1 ENHRY and CDR2 SYGVKD. V was pared by 5 bases and J by 4 bases, with 6 bases of the junction left unmatched. CDR3 in DNA: TGTGCCATCAGTCCCGGACTAGCGGGAAGTTACGAGCAGTACTTC. It translates to CAISPGLAGSYEQYF.

The genes are TRBV7-9 and TRBJ1-4, with 8 positions matching TRBD1. The germline CDR1 and CDR2 sequences are SEHNR and FQNEAQ (reference sequence). This CDR3 region has 17 residues. Unmatched junction bases numbered 12, after V lost 1 base and J lost 8 bases. The CDR3 protein is CASSLGSGGVVREKLFF. The CDR3 region has the DNA TGTGCCAGCAGCTTAGGCTCAGGGGGCGTCGTGCGGGAAAAACTGTTTTTT.

This chain links TRBV5-6 with TRBJ1-1; the match to TRBD1 covers 7 bases. With 4 bases clipped from V and 1 base from J, the junction kept 4 bases outside the gene matches. The V gene's germline CDR1 is SGHDT and CDR2 YYEEEE. The length of the CDR3 is 14 residues. The CDR3 DNA is TGTGCCAGCAGCACCAGACAGGGGAACACTGAAGCTTTCTTT. Its translation: CASSTRQGNTEAFF. Complete variable domain (other parts from reference TRBV5-6 and TRBJ1-1): DAGVTQSPTHLIKTRGQQVTLRCSPKSGHDTVSWYQQALGQGPQFIFQYYEEEERQRGNFPDRFSGHQFPNYSSELNVNALLLGDSALYLCASSTRQGNTEAFFGQGTRLTVV.

V gene TRBV15 combines with J gene TRBJ2-7; TRBD1 matches 10 bases. The CDR3 runs to 16 residues. The ends lost 0 bases at V and 1 base at J; junction bases unmatched: 3. The germline V gene has CDR1 LNHNV and CDR2 YYDKDF (reference sequence). The CDR3 sequence: CATSREPGQGSYEQYF. Here the CDR3 DNA reads TGTGCCACCAGCAGAGAGCCGGGACAGGGGTCCTACGAGCAGTACTTC.